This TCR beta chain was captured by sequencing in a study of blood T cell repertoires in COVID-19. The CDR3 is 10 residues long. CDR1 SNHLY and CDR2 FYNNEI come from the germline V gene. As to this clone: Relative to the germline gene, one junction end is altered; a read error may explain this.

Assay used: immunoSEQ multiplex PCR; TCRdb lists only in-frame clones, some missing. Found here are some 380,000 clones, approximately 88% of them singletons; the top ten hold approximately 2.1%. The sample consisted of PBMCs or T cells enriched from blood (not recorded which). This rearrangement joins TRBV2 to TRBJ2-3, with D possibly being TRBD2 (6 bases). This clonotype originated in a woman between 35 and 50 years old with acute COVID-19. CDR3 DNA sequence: TGTGCCAGCAGTGAAGTATTCGGGGGATTT. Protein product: CASSEVFGGF.